A selection of T cell receptor beta chains follows, all from one sample in a study of blood T cell repertoires in COVID-19. Assay: immunoSEQ multiplex PCR; the TCRdb copy retains only in-frame clones and omits some. The sample has 200,000 to 250,000 clones; more than 70% are singletons. What was sequenced was peripheral blood. These receptors all stem from a woman in her 40s who had recovered from COVID-19. The CDR3 runs from the conserved cysteine through the conserved F or W. Fields, in order: D gene, V gene, clone size, J gene, CDR3 DNA, CDR3 protein. A D gene is named only where the DNA matches it firmly. Clone size, where shown, is once, few, many, or a class for clones that have expanded.

d_gene: -; v_gene: TRBV12-3/TRBV12-4; abundance: -; j_gene: TRBJ1-2; CDR3nt: TGTGCCAGCCGTAACACAGTACAATATGGCTACACCTTC; CDR3aa: CASRNTVQYGYTF
d_gene: TRBD1; v_gene: TRBV7-8; abundance: -; j_gene: TRBJ1-2; CDR3nt: TGTGCCAGCAGCTTAAGCGGGACAGGGGGCGGTTATGGCTACACCTTC; CDR3aa: CASSLSGTGGGYGYTF
d_gene: -; v_gene: TRBV7-2; abundance: -; j_gene: TRBJ2-5; CDR3nt: TGTGCCAGCAGCTTATACGCCTCAACAGTGGAAGAGACCCAGTACTTC; CDR3aa: CASSLYASTVEETQYF
d_gene: -; v_gene: TRBV7-9; abundance: -; j_gene: TRBJ2-5; CDR3nt: TGTGCCAGCAGCTTAGCCCGGAGTGGAGAGACCCAGTACTTC; CDR3aa: CASSLARSGETQYF
d_gene: -; v_gene: TRBV5-8; abundance: -; j_gene: TRBJ2-7; CDR3nt: TGTGCCAGCAGCTTTATGGAGGGGTATTACGAGCAGTACTTC; CDR3aa: CASSFMEGYYEQYF
d_gene: TRBD2; v_gene: TRBV6-5; abundance: -; j_gene: TRBJ2-1; CDR3nt: TGTGCCGCCCGGGCTAGCGGGGTTTCCTACAATGAGCAGTTCTTC; CDR3aa: CAARASGVSYNEQFF
d_gene: TRBD2; v_gene: TRBV5-6; abundance: -; j_gene: TRBJ2-3; CDR3nt: TGTGCCAGCAGACTAGCGGGGGGTCCCACGACGCAGTATTTT; CDR3aa: CASRLAGGPTTQYF
d_gene: TRBD1; v_gene: TRBV6-2/TRBV6-3; abundance: -; j_gene: TRBJ1-3; CDR3nt: TGTGCCAGCAGTTTTCCTCGGACAGGCACTGGAAACACCATATATTTT; CDR3aa: CASSFPRTGTGNTIYF
d_gene: -; v_gene: TRBV2; abundance: -; j_gene: TRBJ2-1; CDR3nt: TGTGCCAGCACTAGGGGCTATGAGCAGTTCTTC; CDR3aa: CASTRGYEQFF
d_gene: TRBD1; v_gene: TRBV5-4; abundance: once; j_gene: TRBJ1-2; CDR3nt: TGTGCCAGCAGCTCACAGGACAGGGGCTATGGCTACACCTTC; CDR3aa: CASSSQDRGYGYTF
d_gene: -; v_gene: TRBV19; abundance: -; j_gene: TRBJ2-2; CDR3nt: TGTGCCTCCTCACCCTTGGACAGTTACACCGGGGTTTTCTTTTTT; CDR3aa: CASSPLDSYTGVFFF
d_gene: TRBD1; v_gene: TRBV7-9; abundance: few; j_gene: TRBJ1-2; CDR3nt: TGTGCCAGCAGCCCAGGACAGGAGCTCTATGGCTACACCTTC; CDR3aa: CASSPGQELYGYTF
d_gene: -; v_gene: TRBV2; abundance: -; j_gene: TRBJ1-3; CDR3nt: TGTGCCAGCAGTCAGGGGTACACCATATATTTT; CDR3aa: CASSQGYTIYF
d_gene: TRBD1; v_gene: TRBV9; abundance: -; j_gene: TRBJ2-3; CDR3nt: TGTGCCAGCAGCGTAGACCTTCCCGGACAGGGGGCGATAAAACGGACAGATACGCAGTATTTT; CDR3aa: CASSVDLPGQGAIKRTDTQYF
d_gene: TRBD1; v_gene: TRBV28; abundance: -; j_gene: TRBJ1-5; CDR3nt: TGTGCCAGCAGTTTTCGGACAGGGGCATTTAGCAATCAGCCCCAGCATTTT; CDR3aa: CASSFRTGAFSNQPQHF
d_gene: -; v_gene: TRBV11-2; abundance: few; j_gene: TRBJ1-2; CDR3nt: TGTGCCAGCAGCTTTAGGGGAATAGGAGGCTACACCTTC; CDR3aa: CASSFRGIGGYTF
d_gene: TRBD1; v_gene: TRBV5-1; abundance: -; j_gene: TRBJ1-3; CDR3nt: TGCGCCAGCAGCTCACGGCCGACAGGGGGGAGCTCTGGAAACACCATATATTTT; CDR3aa: CASSSRPTGGSSGNTIYF
d_gene: TRBD1; v_gene: TRBV13; abundance: -; j_gene: TRBJ1-4; CDR3nt: TGTGCCAGCAGCTTAGGCCGGACAGGGTATAATGAAAAACTGTTTTTT; CDR3aa: CASSLGRTGYNEKLFF
d_gene: -; v_gene: TRBV18; abundance: once; j_gene: TRBJ2-1; CDR3nt: TGTGCCAGCTCACCGTCGGGACTCTCCGAGCAGTTCTTC; CDR3aa: CASSPSGLSEQFF
d_gene: TRBD1; v_gene: TRBV5-1; abundance: -; j_gene: TRBJ2-5; CDR3nt: TGCGCCAGCAGCTCAGGGACAGGGGAAGGGGAGACCCAGTACTTC; CDR3aa: CASSSGTGEGETQYF
d_gene: -; v_gene: TRBV9; abundance: -; j_gene: TRBJ1-6; CDR3nt: TGTGCCAGCAGCACGGGGGTAACCTATAATTCACCCCTCCACTTT; CDR3aa: CASSTGVTYNSPLHF
d_gene: -; v_gene: TRBV12-3/TRBV12-4; abundance: -; j_gene: TRBJ2-1; CDR3nt: TGTGCCAGCAGTTTAAGACTGGACATCTATCAGTTCTTC; CDR3aa: CASSLRLDIYQFF
d_gene: -; v_gene: TRBV28; abundance: once; j_gene: TRBJ2-4; CDR3nt: TGTGCCAGCAGTGATTCCTTCGGGGCCAAAAACATTCAGTACTTC; CDR3aa: CASSDSFGAKNIQYF
d_gene: -; v_gene: TRBV30; abundance: -; j_gene: TRBJ1-4; CDR3nt: TGTGCCTGGGGGAGGGGGGAAAAACTGTTTTTT; CDR3aa: CAWGRGEKLFF
d_gene: TRBD2; v_gene: TRBV19; abundance: -; j_gene: TRBJ2-1; CDR3nt: TGTGCCAGTAGTATAGATCCCGGGGGGGAGTACGACAATGAGCAGTTCTTC; CDR3aa: CASSIDPGGEYDNEQFF
d_gene: -; v_gene: TRBV2; abundance: -; j_gene: TRBJ1-6; CDR3nt: TGTGCCAGCAGAGTAGCGGAAGGTTCACCCCTCCACTTT; CDR3aa: CASRVAEGSPLHF
d_gene: TRBD1; v_gene: TRBV6-2/TRBV6-3; abundance: -; j_gene: TRBJ2-2; CDR3nt: TGTGCCAGCAGTAGGACAGGGAGAGGGGAGCTGTTTTTT; CDR3aa: CASSRTGRGELFF
d_gene: -; v_gene: TRBV4-3; abundance: -; j_gene: TRBJ1-2; CDR3nt: TGCGCCAGCAGCCAAGATCGCGCGGGCAGGGGTTATGGCTACACCTTC; CDR3aa: CASSQDRAGRGYGYTF
d_gene: -; v_gene: TRBV30; abundance: -; j_gene: TRBJ2-7; CDR3nt: TGTGCCTGGAGTAGCTACAGGGAGAACGAGCAGTACTTC; CDR3aa: CAWSSYRENEQYF
d_gene: TRBD1; v_gene: TRBV7-9; abundance: -; j_gene: TRBJ2-7; CDR3nt: TGTGCCAGCAGCCCAAGGACAGGGGGCTACGAGCAGTACTTC; CDR3aa: CASSPRTGGYEQYF
d_gene: -; v_gene: TRBV27; abundance: -; j_gene: TRBJ2-7; CDR3nt: TGTGCCAGCAGTTTAAAGGACAGATCCTACGAGCAGTACTTC; CDR3aa: CASSLKDRSYEQYF
d_gene: -; v_gene: TRBV12-3/TRBV12-4; abundance: few; j_gene: TRBJ1-5; CDR3nt: TGTGCCAGCGGAGCGCGTAGCAATCAGCCCCAGCATTTT; CDR3aa: CASGARSNQPQHF
d_gene: -; v_gene: TRBV28; abundance: few; j_gene: TRBJ2-1; CDR3nt: TGTGCCAGCAGTTTTCTCCCCCCCCGGAGTGAGCAGTTCTTC; CDR3aa: CASSFLPPRSEQFF
d_gene: TRBD1; v_gene: TRBV28; abundance: -; j_gene: TRBJ1-2; CDR3nt: TGTGCCAGCAGTATCGCCGGGACAGGGGTTGGCTACACCTTC; CDR3aa: CASSIAGTGVGYTF
d_gene: -; v_gene: TRBV2; abundance: -; j_gene: TRBJ2-4; CDR3nt: TGTGCCAGCAGTGTTCCCCAGAGGGGGGAGGGGATCGGGGCCAAAAACATTCAGTACTTC; CDR3aa: CASSVPQRGEGIGAKNIQYF
d_gene: TRBD1; v_gene: TRBV19; abundance: -; j_gene: TRBJ2-1; CDR3nt: TGTGCCAGTAGTGTATTAGGACAGGGGGTAAGGAATGAGCAGTTCTTC; CDR3aa: CASSVLGQGVRNEQFF
d_gene: -; v_gene: TRBV19; abundance: -; j_gene: TRBJ1-3; CDR3nt: TGTGCCAGTAGTATAGACAGAAACTCTGGAAACACCATATATTTT; CDR3aa: CASSIDRNSGNTIYF
d_gene: -; v_gene: TRBV5-1; abundance: -; j_gene: TRBJ2-3; CDR3nt: TGCGCCAGCAGCTGGCCGGACACCTCTAGCACAGATACGCAGTATTTT; CDR3aa: CASSWPDTSSTDTQYF
d_gene: -; v_gene: TRBV3-1/TRBV3-2; abundance: -; j_gene: TRBJ1-2; CDR3nt: TGTGCCAGCAGCCCCCTCGAGGGTAGCTATGGCTACACCTTC; CDR3aa: CASSPLEGSYGYTF
d_gene: -; v_gene: TRBV7-2; abundance: -; j_gene: TRBJ2-2; CDR3nt: TGTGCCAGCAGCTTAGGATCTAGCGGGGAGCTGTTTTTT; CDR3aa: CASSLGSSGELFF
d_gene: TRBD1; v_gene: TRBV27; abundance: -; j_gene: TRBJ1-4; CDR3nt: TGTGCCAGCGGACTGCAGGGGGCGACTAATGAAAAACTGTTTTTT; CDR3aa: CASGLQGATNEKLFF
d_gene: -; v_gene: TRBV10-3; abundance: -; j_gene: TRBJ1-3; CDR3nt: TGTGCCATCAGTGGGAGTCAAGGAAACACCATATATTTT; CDR3aa: CAISGSQGNTIYF
d_gene: -; v_gene: TRBV18; abundance: -; j_gene: TRBJ1-2; CDR3nt: TGTGCCAGCTCACCTGGCCAGGGTGGTCCCTATGGCTACACCTTC; CDR3aa: CASSPGQGGPYGYTF
d_gene: TRBD2; v_gene: TRBV6-5; abundance: -; j_gene: TRBJ2-3; CDR3nt: TGTGCCAGCCAACGAGCGGGGGGACCCACAGATACGCAGTATTTT; CDR3aa: CASQRAGGPTDTQYF
d_gene: -; v_gene: TRBV9; abundance: -; j_gene: TRBJ2-5; CDR3nt: TGTGCCAGCAGCGTAAATAGCGGCCTCAAAGAGACCCAGTACTTC; CDR3aa: CASSVNSGLKETQYF
d_gene: -; v_gene: TRBV11-3; abundance: -; j_gene: TRBJ1-1; CDR3nt: TGTGCCAGCAGCCCCCGGGTCCTGAACACTGAAGCTTTCTTT; CDR3aa: CASSPRVLNTEAFF
d_gene: -; v_gene: TRBV7-8; abundance: -; j_gene: TRBJ2-2; CDR3nt: TGTGCCAGCAGCTTAGATAGGGGCAGGGCAACCGGGGAGCTGTTTTTT; CDR3aa: CASSLDRGRATGELFF
d_gene: TRBD2; v_gene: TRBV27; abundance: -; j_gene: TRBJ2-4; CDR3nt: TGTGCCAGCAGTAGCGGGGGAGGGTCCAAAAACATTCAGTACTTC; CDR3aa: CASSSGGGSKNIQYF
d_gene: TRBD1; v_gene: TRBV28; abundance: -; j_gene: TRBJ1-5; CDR3nt: TGTGCCAGCAGTGGGACAGGGAACAATCAGCCCCAGCATTTT; CDR3aa: CASSGTGNNQPQHF
d_gene: -; v_gene: TRBV29-1; abundance: -; j_gene: TRBJ2-7; CDR3nt: TGCAGCGTTATAATTCGCAGCTACGAGCAGTACTTC; CDR3aa: CSVIIRSYEQYF
d_gene: TRBD1; v_gene: TRBV30; abundance: few; j_gene: TRBJ1-2; CDR3nt: TGTGCCTCCTCGGGACAGCTTCTCTATGGCTACACCTTC; CDR3aa: CASSGQLLYGYTF
d_gene: -; v_gene: TRBV6-5; abundance: -; j_gene: TRBJ1-1; CDR3nt: TGTGCCAGCAGTCGAACTCAGGGGCGCGCTGAAGCTTTCTTT; CDR3aa: CASSRTQGRAEAFF
d_gene: TRBD1; v_gene: TRBV18; abundance: -; j_gene: TRBJ2-7; CDR3nt: TGTGCCAGCTCACATGACCCCCCAGGACAGGCGTACGAGCAGTACTTC; CDR3aa: CASSHDPPGQAYEQYF
d_gene: -; v_gene: TRBV3-1/TRBV3-2; abundance: -; j_gene: TRBJ2-7; CDR3nt: TGTGCCAGCAGCCTATCGTACGAGCAGTACTTC; CDR3aa: CASSLSYEQYF
d_gene: -; v_gene: TRBV6-4; abundance: -; j_gene: TRBJ2-3; CDR3nt: TGTGCCAGCAGTGCCACAGGGTCAGATACGCAGTATTTT; CDR3aa: CASSATGSDTQYF
d_gene: -; v_gene: TRBV4-3; abundance: few; j_gene: TRBJ2-6; CDR3nt: TGCGCCAGCAGCCAAGATTTTACAGCTGGGGCCAACGTCCTGACTTTC; CDR3aa: CASSQDFTAGANVLTF
d_gene: -; v_gene: TRBV14; abundance: few; j_gene: TRBJ2-7; CDR3nt: TGTGCCAGCAGCCAAGAAACGTGGTGGGTGCTGGGAGCCCCCACATGCTACGAGCAGTACTTC; CDR3aa: CASSQETWWVLGAPTCYEQYF
d_gene: TRBD2; v_gene: TRBV7-2; abundance: -; j_gene: TRBJ2-7; CDR3nt: TGTGCCAGCAGCTTAAGAGTGACTAGCGGGACCTACGAGCAGTACTTC; CDR3aa: CASSLRVTSGTYEQYF
d_gene: -; v_gene: TRBV6-4; abundance: -; j_gene: TRBJ2-7; CDR3nt: TGTGCCAGCGGGCAGATACCCTACGAGCAGTACTTC; CDR3aa: CASGQIPYEQYF